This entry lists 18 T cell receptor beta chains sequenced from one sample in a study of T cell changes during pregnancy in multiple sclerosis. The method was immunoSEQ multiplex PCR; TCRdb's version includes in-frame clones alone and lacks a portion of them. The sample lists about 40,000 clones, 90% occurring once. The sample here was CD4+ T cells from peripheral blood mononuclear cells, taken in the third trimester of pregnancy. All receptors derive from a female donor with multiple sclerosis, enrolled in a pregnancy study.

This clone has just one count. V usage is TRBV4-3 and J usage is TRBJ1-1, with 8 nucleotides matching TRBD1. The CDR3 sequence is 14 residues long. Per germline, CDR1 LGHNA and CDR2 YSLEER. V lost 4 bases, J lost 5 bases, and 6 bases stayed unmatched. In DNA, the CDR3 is TGCGCCAGCAGCCGCACAACAGGGGGAACTGAAGCTTTCTTT. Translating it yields CASSRTTGGTEAFF.

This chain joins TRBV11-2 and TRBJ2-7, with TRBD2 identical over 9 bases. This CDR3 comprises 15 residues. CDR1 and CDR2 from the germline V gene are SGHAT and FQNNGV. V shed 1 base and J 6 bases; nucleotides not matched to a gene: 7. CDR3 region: CASSLVGTSLAEQYF. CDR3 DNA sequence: TGTGCCAGCAGCTTAGTCGGGACTAGCTTGGCCGAGCAGTACTTC. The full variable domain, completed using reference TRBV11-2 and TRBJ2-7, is EAGVAQSPRYKIIEKRQSVAFWCNPISGHATLYWYQQILGQGPKLLIQFQNNGVVDDSQLPKDRFSAERLKGVDSTLKIQPAKLEDSAVYLCASSLVGTSLAEQYFGPGTRLTVT.

The CDR3 region has the DNA TGTGCCAGCAGCTCCATTAGTGATACGCAGTATTTT. Protein: CASSSISDTQYF. The V gene is TRBV7-3, the J gene TRBJ2-3; D gene ambiguous. Germline V lookup: CDR1 SGHTA, CDR2 FQGTGA. This CDR3 has 12 residues. V was trimmed by 4 bases and J by 6 bases, leaving 8 bases between them.

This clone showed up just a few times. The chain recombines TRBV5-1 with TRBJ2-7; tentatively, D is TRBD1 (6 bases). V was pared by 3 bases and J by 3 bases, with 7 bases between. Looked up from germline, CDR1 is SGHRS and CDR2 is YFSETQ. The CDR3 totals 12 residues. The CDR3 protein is CASSWGHYEQYF. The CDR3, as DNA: TGCGCCAGCAGCTGGGGGCACTACGAGCAGTACTTC.

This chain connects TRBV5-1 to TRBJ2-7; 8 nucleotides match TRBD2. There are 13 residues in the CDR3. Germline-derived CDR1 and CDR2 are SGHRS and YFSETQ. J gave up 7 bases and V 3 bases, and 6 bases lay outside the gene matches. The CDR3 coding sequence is TGCGCCAGCAGCTCCGGACTAGCTTCTGAGCAGTACTTC. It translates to CASSSGLASEQYF.

The CDR3 region has the DNA TGTGCCAGTAGTATTTACCACGGGACAGAGGATTCACCCCTCCACTTT. Translated: CASSIYHGTEDSPLHF. The chain recombines TRBV19 with TRBJ1-6, with 7 positions matching TRBD1. The CDR3 loop spans 16 amino acids. The V gene end was trimmed by 3 bases and the J gene end by 8 bases; junction bases not matched to a gene: 10. In germline, CDR1 is LNHDA, CDR2 SQIVND (reference sequence).

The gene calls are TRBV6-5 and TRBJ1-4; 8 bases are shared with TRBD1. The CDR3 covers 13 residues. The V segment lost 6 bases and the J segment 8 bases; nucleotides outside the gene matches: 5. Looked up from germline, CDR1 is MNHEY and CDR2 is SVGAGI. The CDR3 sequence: CASRGQGKEKLFF. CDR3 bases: TGTGCCAGCAGAGGACAGGGAAAAGAAAAACTGTTTTTT.

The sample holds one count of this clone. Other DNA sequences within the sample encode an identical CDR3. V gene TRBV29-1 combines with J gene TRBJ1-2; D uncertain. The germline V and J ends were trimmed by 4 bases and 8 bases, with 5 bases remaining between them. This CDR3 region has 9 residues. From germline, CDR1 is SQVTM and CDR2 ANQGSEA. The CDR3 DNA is TGCAGCGTTGGGGAGGGCTACACCTTC. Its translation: CSVGEGYTF.

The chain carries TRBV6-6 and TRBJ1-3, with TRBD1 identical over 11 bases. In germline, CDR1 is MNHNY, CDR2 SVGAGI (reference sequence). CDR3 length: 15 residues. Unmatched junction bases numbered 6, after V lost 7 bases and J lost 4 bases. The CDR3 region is CASNGQGAGGNTIYF. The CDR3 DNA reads TGTGCCAGCAATGGACAGGGGGCTGGAGGAAACACCATATATTTT.

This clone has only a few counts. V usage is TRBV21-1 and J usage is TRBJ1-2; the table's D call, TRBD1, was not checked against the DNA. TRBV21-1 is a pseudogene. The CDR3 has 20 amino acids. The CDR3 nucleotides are TGTGCCAGCAGCAAAAGGCCGGGACAGGGCTGGGGGGTATGGAACTATGGCTACACCTTC. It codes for CASSKRPGQGWGVWNYGYTF.

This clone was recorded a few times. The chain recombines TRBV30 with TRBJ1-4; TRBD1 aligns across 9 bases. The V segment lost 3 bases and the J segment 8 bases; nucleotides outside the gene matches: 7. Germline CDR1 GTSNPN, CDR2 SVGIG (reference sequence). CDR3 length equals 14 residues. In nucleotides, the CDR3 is TGTGCCTGGAGGAGTGGGACAGGGTGGGAAAAACTGTTTTTT. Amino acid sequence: CAWRSGTGWEKLFF.

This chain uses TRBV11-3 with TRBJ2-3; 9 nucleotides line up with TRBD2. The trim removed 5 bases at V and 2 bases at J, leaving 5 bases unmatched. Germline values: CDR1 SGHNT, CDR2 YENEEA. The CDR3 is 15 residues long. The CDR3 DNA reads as TGTGCCAGCAGCCCGAGCGGGAGGCCCACAGATACGCAGTATTTT. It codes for CASSPSGRPTDTQYF.

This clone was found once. The CDR3 sequence is CASSFRGAPDTQYF. The CDR3, as DNA: TGTGCCAGCAGCTTCCGCGGGGCCCCGGATACGCAGTATTTT. The V call is TRBV7-2, the J call TRBJ2-3; the D gene is possibly TRBD2 (6 bases). The CDR3 contains 14 residues. Trimming took off 3 bases at V and 6 bases at J, with 13 bases between the two ends. CDR1 and CDR2 (germline): SGHTA, FQGNSA.

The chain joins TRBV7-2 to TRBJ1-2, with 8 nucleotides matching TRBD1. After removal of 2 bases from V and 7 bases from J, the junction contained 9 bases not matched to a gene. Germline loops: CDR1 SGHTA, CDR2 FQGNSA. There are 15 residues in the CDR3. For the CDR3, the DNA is TGTGCCAGCAGCTTATCAGGGGGCGCTTTTTCTGGCTACACCTTC. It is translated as CASSLSGGAFSGYTF. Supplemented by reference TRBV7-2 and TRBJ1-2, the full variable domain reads GAGVSQSPSNKVTEKGKDVELRCDPISGHTALYWYRQSLGQGLEFLIYFQGNSAPDKSGLPSDRFSAERTGGSVSTLTIQRTQQEDSAVYLCASSLSGGAFSGYTFGSGTRLTVV.

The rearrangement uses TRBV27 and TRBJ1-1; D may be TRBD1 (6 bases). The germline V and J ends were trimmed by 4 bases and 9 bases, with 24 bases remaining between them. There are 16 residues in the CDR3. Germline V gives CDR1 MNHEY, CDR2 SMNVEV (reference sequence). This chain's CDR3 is CASSSLISPWGRKAFF. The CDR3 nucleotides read TGTGCCAGCAGTTCCCTCATATCCCCCTGGGGGCGGAAAGCTTTCTTT.

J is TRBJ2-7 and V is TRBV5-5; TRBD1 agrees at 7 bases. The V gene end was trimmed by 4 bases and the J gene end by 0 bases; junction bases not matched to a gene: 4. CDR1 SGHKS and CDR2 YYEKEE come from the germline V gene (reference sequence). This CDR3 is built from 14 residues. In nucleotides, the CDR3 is TGTGCCAGCAGCCTGGCAGGGGGCTCCTACGAGCAGTACTTC. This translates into CASSLAGGSYEQYF. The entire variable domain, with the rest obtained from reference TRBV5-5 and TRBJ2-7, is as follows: DAGVTQSPTHLIKTRGQQVTLRCSPISGHKSVSWYQQVLGQGPQFIFQYYEKEERGRGNFPDRFSARQFPNYSSELNVNALLLGDSALYLCASSLAGGSYEQYFGPGTRLTVT.

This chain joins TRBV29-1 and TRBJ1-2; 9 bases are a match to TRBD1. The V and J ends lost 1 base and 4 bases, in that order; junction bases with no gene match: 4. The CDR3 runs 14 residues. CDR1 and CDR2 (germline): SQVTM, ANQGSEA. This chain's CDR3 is CSVEGTGVAYGYTF. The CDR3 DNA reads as TGCAGCGTTGAAGGGACAGGGGTGGCCTATGGCTACACCTTC. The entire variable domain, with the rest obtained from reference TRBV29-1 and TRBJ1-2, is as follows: SAVISQKPSRDICQRGTSLTIQCQVDSQVTMMFWYRQQPGQSLTLIATANQGSEATYESGFVIDKFPISRPNLTFSTLTVSNMSPEDSSIYLCSVEGTGVAYGYTFGSGTRLTVV.

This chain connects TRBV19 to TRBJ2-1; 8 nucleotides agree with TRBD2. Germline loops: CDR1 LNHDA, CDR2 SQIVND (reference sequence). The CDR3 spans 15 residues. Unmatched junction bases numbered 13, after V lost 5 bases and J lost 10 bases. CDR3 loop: CASSSGTRGDEEQFF. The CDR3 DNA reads TGTGCCAGTAGTTCTGGGACTAGGGGGGATGAGGAGCAGTTCTTC.